One and the same sample provided the 29 T cell receptor beta chains below, sequenced in a study of shared clonotypes between healthy human individuals. Profiled with immunoSEQ multiplex PCR; TCRdb holds only in-frame clones, not every one. The table has about 1.1 million clones, about 84% seen once. Sample: memory CD4+ T cells from PBMCs. Subset defined: CD45RA-negative fraction. These receptors were obtained from a man younger than 35 in good health. Some clones in this sample may be carry-over from other donors' samples.

The DNA of the CDR3 is TGCGCCAGCACCCCGACATCTTATCAGCCCCAGCATTTT. Encoded protein: CASTPTSYQPQHF. The chain carries TRBV10-2 and TRBJ1-5; D call uncertain. Trimming removed 7 bases at V and 5 bases at J, with 12 bases between. Germline loops: CDR1 WSHSY, CDR2 SAAADI. The length of the CDR3 is 13 residues.

This clone was seen a few times. The chain links TRBV5-6 to TRBJ1-4; D call uncertain. Trimming pared 2 bases from V and 2 bases from J, leaving 13 bases between. CDR1 SGHDT and CDR2 YYEEEE come from the germline V gene. The CDR3 covers 16 residues. The CDR3 here is CASSFKSSLTNEKLFF. CDR3 in DNA: TGTGCCAGCAGCTTTAAAAGTAGTTTGACTAATGAAAAACTGTTTTTT. Filled out from reference TRBV5-6 and TRBJ1-4, the complete variable domain reads DAGVTQSPTHLIKTRGQQVTLRCSPKSGHDTVSWYQQALGQGPQFIFQYYEEEERQRGNFPDRFSGHQFPNYSSELNVNALLLGDSALYLCASSFKSSLTNEKLFFGSGTQLSVL.

The V call is TRBV28, the J call TRBJ1-2; D ambiguous. V lost 1 base, J lost 3 bases, and 12 bases lay in between. The CDR3 is made up of 15 amino acids. The germline V gene has CDR1 MDHEN and CDR2 SYDVKM. This CDR3 is CASSLYRTADYGYTF. CDR3 sequence (DNA): TGTGCCAGCAGTTTATACCGTACGGCTGACTATGGCTACACCTTC.

A few counts support this clone. The gene calls are TRBV11-2 and TRBJ2-1; D possibly corresponds to TRBD1 (7 bases). The CDR3 contains 13 residues. V was pared by 5 bases and J by 8 bases, with 13 bases between. Germline CDR1 reads SGHAT; CDR2 reads FQNNGV. CDR3 sequence: CASSRDREDEQFF. The CDR3 nucleotides are TGTGCCAGCAGCCGAGACAGGGAGGATGAGCAGTTCTTC.

This clone was seen ten or more times. The chain is built from TRBV28 and TRBJ2-1; TRBD2 matches 7 bases. CDR1 is MDHEN, CDR2 SYDVKM, per germline. V lost 6 bases and J lost 8; bases outside the gene matches: 19. The CDR3 is made up of 17 amino acids. This CDR3 is CASSRPVGGRSGDEQFF. The CDR3 nucleotides are TGTGCCAGCAGCCGTCCGGTGGGCGGGAGAAGTGGCGATGAGCAGTTCTTC. Filled out from reference TRBV28 and TRBJ2-1, the complete variable domain reads DVKVTQSSRYLVKRTGEKVFLECVQDMDHENMFWYRQDPGLGLRLIYFSYDVKMKEKGDIPEGYSVSREKKERFSLILESASTNQTSMYLCASSRPVGGRSGDEQFFGPGTRLTVL.

The chain uses TRBV19 and TRBJ2-7; D may be TRBD2 (5 bases). V lost 5 bases and J 7 bases, leaving 18 bases between the germline ends. The CDR3 loop spans 14 amino acids. The germline CDR1 and CDR2 sequences are LNHDA and SQIVND (reference sequence). CDR3: CASSSSTFSGEQYF. CDR3 DNA sequence: TGTGCCAGTAGTTCCTCGACTTTCTCGGGAGAGCAGTACTTC.

The table lists this clone with many counts. This rearrangement joins TRBV11-2 to TRBJ2-7, with TRBD2 matching 9 bases. This CDR3 region has 18 residues. With V trimmed by 2 bases and J by 1 base, 12 bases remained unmatched. Germline V CDR1 and CDR2: SGHAT, FQNNGV. The CDR3 nucleotides read TGTGCCAGCAGCTTACTTACCCGGGGACTAGCTGGGTCCTACGAGCAGTACTTC. It yields the protein CASSLLTRGLAGSYEQYF.

The chain couples TRBV6-6 to TRBJ2-3; 8 nucleotides match TRBD2. V dropped 5 bases and J dropped 9; count of bases not matched to a gene: 13. The V gene's germline CDR1 is MNHNY and CDR2 SVGAGI (reference sequence). The CDR3 length is 15 residues. CDR3 residues: CASSPPAAGVRTQYF. The CDR3 nucleotides are TGTGCCAGCAGTCCCCCCGCAGCGGGGGTCAGGACGCAGTATTTT.

The J gene is TRBJ2-5, the V gene TRBV6-5; weak D call: TRBD1 (6 bases). Between the trimmed V and J ends, which lost 6 bases and 0 bases, there was a span of 11 bases. CDR3 size: 14 residues. The germline gives CDR1 MNHEY, CDR2 SVGAGI. The CDR3: CASRLRDNQETQYF. The CDR3 nucleotides are TGTGCCAGCAGACTCCGGGACAACCAAGAGACCCAGTACTTC.

CDR3 in amino acids: CASSLAGAVGYEQYF. DNA of the CDR3: TGTGCCAGCAGCTTAGCGGGGGCGGTTGGCTACGAGCAGTACTTC. V gene TRBV7-8 combines with J gene TRBJ2-7; weak D call: TRBD1 (6 bases). The CDR3 is made up of 15 amino acids. Trimming removed 0 bases at V and 3 bases at J, with 12 bases between. CDR1 and CDR2 from the germline V gene are SGHVS and FQNEAQ.

The rearrangement uses TRBV6-5 and TRBJ2-2; D is unresolved. The CDR3 has 14 amino acids. V lost 4 bases and J lost 3, with 9 bases in between. The germline CDR1 and CDR2 sequences are MNHEY and SVGAGI. The CDR3 DNA reads as TGTGCCAGCAGTTCAAACAGTTACACCGGGGAGCTGTTTTTT. It encodes CASSSNSYTGELFF.

The chain recombines TRBV5-1 with TRBJ2-2, with TRBD2 matching 7 bases. Trimming at V came to 2 bases and at J to 0 bases, leaving 7 bases not matched to a gene. CDR1 SGHRS and CDR2 YFSETQ come from the germline V gene. The CDR3 is 17 amino acids. In nucleotides, the CDR3 is TGCGCCAGCAGCTTCCTCGTGGCGGGGGCGAACACCGGGGAGCTGTTTTTT. It is translated as CASSFLVAGANTGELFF.

This clone has more than one count but fewer than ten. J is TRBJ2-3 and V is TRBV13; D gene unclear. The CDR3 is 14 amino acids. CDR1 is PRHDT and CDR2 is FYEKMQ in the germline V gene (reference sequence). V was clipped by 5 bases and J by 0 bases, with 9 bases between them. The CDR3 region has the DNA TGTGCCAGCAGCGGGATTTCTAGCACAGATACGCAGTATTTT. Translated, it gives CASSGISSTDTQYF. Looking up the rest from reference TRBV13 and TRBJ2-3 gives the full variable domain: AAGVIQSPRHLIKEKRETATLKCYPIPRHDTVYWYQQGPGQDPQFLISFYEKMQSDKGSIPDRFSAQQFSDYHSELNMSSLELGDSALYFCASSGISSTDTQYFGPGTRLTVL.

This clone has only a few counts. CDR3 bases: TGTGCCAGCAGCCCGCGAGGCGGGACCGGGGAGCTGTTTTTT. Protein sequence: CASSPRGGTGELFF. J is TRBJ2-2 and V is TRBV11-3; D may be TRBD2 (5 bases). This CDR3 comprises 14 residues. Germline CDR1 SGHNT, CDR2 YENEEA. Between the trimmed V and J ends, which lost 5 bases and 5 bases, there was a span of 12 bases.

This clone was observed a few times. CDR3 nucleotide sequence: TGTGCCAGCAGCCCATCGCGGCCAGGGGGGCAAGAGAATGAGCAGTTCTTC. This gives the protein CASSPSRPGGQENEQFF. The chain links TRBV7-8 to TRBJ2-1; tentative D call: TRBD1 (7 bases). Trimming cost V 5 bases and J 7 bases, with 24 bases left between them. This CDR3 comprises 17 residues. In germline, CDR1 is SGHVS, CDR2 FQNEAQ. Full variable domain (remainder filled in from reference TRBV7-8 and TRBJ2-1): GAGVSQSPRYKVAKRGQDVALRCDPISGHVSLFWYQQALGQGPEFLTYFQNEAQLDKSGLPSDRFFAERPEGSVSTLKIQRTQQEDSAVYLCASSPSRPGGQENEQFFGPGTRLTVL.

Concerning this clone: Within the sample, other DNA sequences also encode this same CDR3. In DNA, the CDR3 is TGTGCCAGCAGTGCCAGCGGGAACTACAATGAGCAGTTCTTC. Translated, it gives CASSASGNYNEQFF. This sequence joins TRBV2 and TRBJ2-1, with 7 nucleotides matching TRBD2. Per germline, CDR1 SNHLY and CDR2 FYNNEI. The V gene end was trimmed by 4 bases and the J gene end by 3 bases; junction bases not matched to a gene: 3. This CDR3 has 14 amino acids.

The chain combines TRBV9 with TRBJ2-6; D gene uncertain. V lost 5 bases, J lost 0 bases, and 6 bases lay in between. The CDR3 runs to 14 residues. Germline V gene data show CDR1 as SGDLS and CDR2 as YYNGEE. Written as DNA, the CDR3 is TGTGCCAGCAGGTCCTACTCTGGGGCCAACGTCCTGACTTTC. Its protein is CASRSYSGANVLTF.

The chain links TRBV12-5 to TRBJ2-2; 11 bases match TRBD2. This CDR3 is 15 amino acids long. V was clipped by 3 bases and J by 5 bases; unmatched bases: 2. Germline V gene lookup returns CDR1 LGHNT and CDR2 FRNRAP. The CDR3 is CASGLIAGGTGELFF. DNA of the CDR3: TGTGCTAGTGGTTTAATAGCGGGAGGGACCGGGGAGCTGTTTTTT. Drawing the rest from reference TRBV12-5 and TRBJ2-2, the complete variable domain is DARVTQTPRHKVTEMGQEVTMRCQPILGHNTVFWYRQTMMQGLELLAYFRNRAPLDDSGMPKDRFSAEMPDATLATLKIQPSEPRDSAVYFCASGLIAGGTGELFFGEGSRLTVL.

CDR3 protein: CASSSPARKNIQYF. The CDR3 region has the DNA TGTGCCAGCAGCTCCCCAGCGCGTAAAAACATTCAGTACTTC. This chain links TRBV11-2 with TRBJ2-4; D gene ambiguous. The germline gives CDR1 SGHAT, CDR2 FQNNGV. Trimming left V 4 bases short and J 4 bases short, with 11 bases between. The CDR3 has 14 residues. Drawing the rest from reference TRBV11-2 and TRBJ2-4, the complete variable domain is EAGVAQSPRYKIIEKRQSVAFWCNPISGHATLYWYQQILGQGPKLLIQFQNNGVVDDSQLPKDRFSAERLKGVDSTLKIQPAKLEDSAVYLCASSSPARKNIQYFGAGTRLSVL.

The V call is TRBV28, the J call TRBJ1-3; no reliable D call. Trimming took off 10 bases at V and 3 bases at J, with 16 bases between the two ends. Germline V lookup: CDR1 MDHEN, CDR2 SYDVKM. This CDR3 has 14 amino acids. This chain's CDR3 is CATSHRKGGNTIYF. CDR3 DNA sequence: TGTGCCACCTCTCATCGGAAGGGTGGAAACACCATATATTTT.

This clone has only one observation. V gene TRBV10-3 combines with J gene TRBJ1-5, with D uncertain. Germline lookup yields CDR1 ENHRY and CDR2 SYGVKD. V lost 0 bases to trimming and J lost 0 bases, with 9 bases between them. The CDR3 spans 16 residues. This CDR3 reads CAISESYVNSNQPQHF. CDR3 coding DNA: TGTGCCATCAGTGAGTCGTATGTTAATAGCAATCAGCCCCAGCATTTT.

The V and J genes are TRBV28 and TRBJ2-2, with no clear D. The V gene's germline CDR1 is MDHEN and CDR2 SYDVKM. This CDR3 is 14 amino acids long. V was trimmed by 7 bases and J by 1 base, leaving 10 bases between them. CDR3 sequence (DNA): TGTGCCAGCACCTGGGCCCGGAACACCGGGGAGCTGTTTTTT. Translation gives CASTWARNTGELFF.

V is TRBV4-1 and J is TRBJ2-7; the match to TRBD1 covers 8 bases. Trimming cost V 3 bases and J 4 bases; bases outside gene matches: 5. The CDR3 contains 14 residues. Germline V gives CDR1 MGHRA, CDR2 YSYEKL. CDR3 amino acids: CASSQGQVGYEQYF. The CDR3 DNA reads TGCGCCAGCAGCCAGGGACAGGTCGGGTACGAGCAGTACTTC.

In nucleotides, the CDR3 is TGTGCCAGTAGTATCCCTTATAGCACAGATACGCAGTATTTT. As protein: CASSIPYSTDTQYF. The rearrangement joins TRBV19 to TRBJ2-3, with D unresolved. The CDR3 consists of 14 residues. With 3 bases removed from V and 0 bases from J, the gap between germline ends came to 7 bases. Germline V gene data show CDR1 as LNHDA and CDR2 as SQIVND (reference sequence).

The rearrangement uses TRBV2 and TRBJ1-1; D call uncertain. Trimming pared 5 bases from V and 0 bases from J, leaving 16 bases between. Germline V gene sequence: CDR1 SNHLY, CDR2 FYNNEI. This CDR3 is built from 16 residues. CDR3 sequence: CASSFERAGLNTEAFF. The CDR3 DNA sequence: TGTGCCAGCAGTTTTGAAAGAGCAGGCTTGAACACTGAAGCTTTCTTT. Full variable domain (remainder filled in from reference TRBV2 and TRBJ1-1): EPEVTQTPSHQVTQMGQEVILRCVPISNHLYFYWYRQILGQKVEFLVSFYNNEISEKSEIFDDQFSVERPDGSNFTLKIRSTKLEDSAMYFCASSFERAGLNTEAFFGQGTRLTVV.

The rearrangement links TRBV27 to TRBJ2-7; the match to TRBD1 covers 8 bases. V was clipped by 10 bases and J by 5 bases; unmatched bases: 13. Germline CDR1 MNHEY, CDR2 SMNVEV (reference sequence). The CDR3 has 14 amino acids. Here the CDR3 reads CATWPRTGSHEQYF. The CDR3 DNA is TGTGCCACCTGGCCGAGGACAGGGTCCCACGAGCAGTACTTC.

The rearrangement uses TRBV6-1 and TRBJ2-7; 12 bases agree with TRBD2. V trimming: 7 bases; J trimming: 6 bases; junction bases outside the gene matches: 7. This CDR3 is built from 14 residues. CDR1 MNHNS and CDR2 SASEGT come from the germline V gene. CDR3 protein: CASKPLAGGGEQYF. CDR3 nucleotide sequence: TGTGCCAGCAAACCTCTAGCGGGAGGGGGCGAGCAGTACTTC.

The genes are TRBV5-1 and TRBJ2-7; D call uncertain. Germline CDR1 is SGHRS and CDR2 is YFSETQ. The CDR3 loop spans 16 amino acids. Trimming stripped 0 bases from V and 0 bases from J, with 13 bases between. CDR3 nucleotide sequence: TGCGCCAGCAGCTTGGCCAGCTCCCTCCACTCCTACGAGCAGTACTTC. This sequence encodes CASSLASSLHSYEQYF.

The chain recombines TRBV28 with TRBJ2-7; no firm D call. The germline gives CDR1 MDHEN, CDR2 SYDVKM. CDR3 length: 13 residues. The V and J ends lost 6 bases and 4 bases respectively, with 13 bases between them. In DNA form, the CDR3 reads TGTGCCAGCAGGTCCCCCGTGACTTACGAGCAGTACTTC. Its translation is CASRSPVTYEQYF.